The following is a T cell receptor beta chain sequence with its context. This specimen belongs to a study of T cell clonotyping in hematopoietic cell transplantation. Time point specified: recipient sample about 28 days before transplant, after cytoreduction. The CDR3 contains 16 residues. Germline values: CDR1 LNHDA, CDR2 SQIVND (reference sequence). The V gene end was trimmed by 6 bases and the J gene end by 2 bases; junction bases not matched to a gene: 9. Using immunoSEQ multiplex PCR, the repertoire was profiled, and TCRdb retains in-frame clones only, with some absent. Altogether under 35,000 clones are present, around 70% being singletons, with the ten largest covering approximately 5.9%.

Sequencing was performed on peripheral blood mononuclear cells, taken before stem cell transplant. This receptor was identified in a man in his forties or fifties with myelodysplastic syndrome. Some clones in this sample may be carry-over from other donors' samples. The J gene is TRBJ2-2, the V gene TRBV19, with 7 bases that match TRBD1. The CDR3 coding sequence is TGTGCCAGTAGCAAGGACGGGACAGCAAACACCGGGGAGCTGTTTTTT. Translation gives CASSKDGTANTGELFF. The variable domain in full, with the rest retrieved from reference TRBV19 and TRBJ2-2, is DGGITQSPKYLFRKEGQNVTLSCEQNLNHDAMYWYRQDPGQGLRLIYYSQIVNDFQKGDIAEGYSVSREKKESFPLTVTSAQKNPTAFYLCASSKDGTANTGELFFGEGSRLTVL.